A single sample gave rise to the 24 T cell receptor beta chains below, sequenced in a study of blood T cell repertoires in COVID-19. Assay used: immunoSEQ multiplex PCR; TCRdb lists only in-frame clones, some missing. The table lists about 78,000 clones, around nine tenths of them singletons. Sequencing was carried out using peripheral blood. These receptors all stem from a woman between 55 and 75 years old with acute or convalescent COVID-19.

The V and J genes are TRBV7-6 and TRBJ2-7; 11 bases align to TRBD2. Germline-derived CDR1 and CDR2 are SGHVS and FNYEAQ. This CDR3 has 15 residues. J gave up 3 bases and V 5 bases, and 6 bases lay outside the gene matches. The CDR3 region is CASSPRLAGIYEQYF. As DNA, the CDR3 is TGTGCCAGCAGCCCCCGACTAGCGGGAATCTACGAGCAGTACTTC.

CDR3 sequence reads: CASSQDIFATNEKLFF. CDR3 DNA sequence: TGTGCCAGCAGCCAAGATATTTTTGCAACTAATGAAAAACTGTTTTTT. This chain connects TRBV3-1 (or the pseudogene TRBV3-2) to TRBJ1-4; no clear D gene. Germline CDR1 and CDR2: LGHDT and YNNKEL (reference sequence). Trimming stripped 0 bases from V and 0 bases from J, with 8 bases between. The CDR3 loop spans 16 amino acids.

The gene calls are TRBV2 and TRBJ1-1, with 8 bases identical to TRBD1. The CDR3 spans 15 residues. Germline V gene lookup returns CDR1 SNHLY and CDR2 FYNNEI. Trimming removed 6 bases from V and 1 base from J; junction bases left unmatched: 7. The chain's CDR3 is CASRADRGRNTEAFF. The CDR3 coding sequence is TGTGCCAGCAGGGCCGACAGGGGCCGGAACACTGAAGCTTTCTTT.

This sequence joins TRBV5-1 and TRBJ2-7; D perhaps matches TRBD1 (6 bases). The V gene lost 0 bases and the J gene lost 0 bases, with 10 bases spanning the gap. This CDR3 is built from 15 residues. Looked up from germline, CDR1 is SGHRS and CDR2 is YFSETQ. DNA of the CDR3: TGCGCCAGCAGCTTGGCCAGGGGCTTCTCCTACGAGCAGTACTTC. Translating gives CASSLARGFSYEQYF.

The CDR3 reads CASSLRVSGAGELFF. The CDR3 DNA reads as TGTGCCAGCAGCTTGAGGGTGTCGGGGGCCGGGGAGCTGTTTTTT. The rearrangement uses TRBV7-9 and TRBJ2-2; D might be TRBD2 (6 bases). V was cut by 3 bases and J by 6 bases, with 14 bases left in between. The CDR3 is 15 amino acids. From germline, CDR1 is SEHNR and CDR2 FQNEAQ (reference sequence). The full variable domain, completed using reference TRBV7-9 and TRBJ2-2, is DTGVSQNPRHKITKRGQNVTFRCDPISEHNRLYWYRQTLGQGPEFLTYFQNEAQLEKSRLLSDRFSAERPKGSFSTLEIQRTEQGDSAMYLCASSLRVSGAGELFFGEGSRLTVL.

This clone was seen just once. The chain employs TRBV7-9 and TRBJ2-7; D may be TRBD1 (6 bases). CDR3 length: 11 amino acids. Between the trimmed V and J ends, which lost 5 bases and 7 bases, there was a span of 9 bases. Germline V lookup: CDR1 SEHNR, CDR2 FQNEAQ (reference sequence). DNA of the CDR3: TGTGCCAGCAGCACCCAGGGGGAGCAGTACTTC. Its translation is CASSTQGEQYF.

The chain couples TRBV10-3 to TRBJ2-7; 7 nucleotides line up with TRBD1. The trim removed 11 bases at V and 6 bases at J, leaving 16 bases unmatched. Germline V gene sequence: CDR1 ENHRY, CDR2 SYGVKD. CDR3 size: 14 residues. CDR3 nucleotides: TGTGCCGCCCGGGACAGCAGAAATCAGGGCGAGCAGTACTTC. Protein: CAARDSRNQGEQYF.

The genes are TRBV7-9 and TRBJ2-1; D is perhaps TRBD2 (5 bases). Germline CDR1 is SEHNR and CDR2 is FQNEAQ (reference sequence). The CDR3 covers 12 residues. V was pared by 5 bases and J by 3 bases, with 5 bases between. In DNA form, the CDR3 reads TGTGCCAGCAGCCGGGGCTACAATGAGCAGTTCTTC. Protein sequence: CASSRGYNEQFF.

The J gene is TRBJ2-7, the V gene TRBV4-2; the match to TRBD1 covers 11 bases. Unmatched junction bases numbered 9, after V lost 0 bases and J lost 5 bases. CDR1 is LGHNA and CDR2 is YNFKEQ in the germline V gene. This CDR3 is 17 amino acids long. The CDR3 nucleotides are TGTGCCAGCAGCCAAGATTGGAGGACAGGGGGCGTTGACGAGCAGTACTTC. The encoded protein is CASSQDWRTGGVDEQYF.

The V call is TRBV24-1, the J call TRBJ2-1; TRBD2 is a possible D gene (5 bases). Germline V gene data show CDR1 as KGHDR and CDR2 as SFDVKD. The CDR3 length is 11 residues. V was pared by 10 bases and J by 5 bases, with 8 bases between. The CDR3 DNA follows: TGTGCCACGGAGGAACACAATGAGCAGTTCTTC. It is translated as CATEEHNEQFF.

The gene calls are TRBV19 and TRBJ1-5; 9 nucleotides line up with TRBD1. V was pared by 7 bases and J by 4 bases, with 5 bases of the junction left unmatched. This CDR3 region has 14 residues. CDR1 and CDR2 from the germline V gene are LNHDA and SQIVND (reference sequence). In DNA, the CDR3 is TGTGCCAGTAAGGGACAGGGACTGAATCAGCCCCAGCATTTT. It specifies CASKGQGLNQPQHF.

This chain joins TRBV5-1 and TRBJ2-7, with D perhaps matching TRBD1 (6 bases). V lost 7 bases and J lost 0, with 20 bases in between. CDR1 and CDR2 from the germline V gene are SGHRS and YFSETQ. The CDR3 consists of 16 residues. Written as DNA, the CDR3 is TGCGCCAGCTCTAAGACAGGAGATACCAACTCCTACGAGCAGTACTTC. Protein: CASSKTGDTNSYEQYF.

This rearrangement joins TRBV7-3 to TRBJ1-6; 9 positions match TRBD1. Germline V gives CDR1 SGHTA, CDR2 FQGTGA. After removal of 5 bases from V and 5 bases from J, the junction contained 4 bases not matched to a gene. This CDR3 has 15 residues. This CDR3 is CASSLTGGNNSPLHF. For the CDR3, the DNA is TGTGCCAGCAGCCTGACAGGGGGTAATAATTCACCCCTCCACTTT.

The rearrangement joins TRBV7-2 to TRBJ1-6; TRBD1 aligns across 8 bases. The CDR3 has 13 residues. Germline lookup yields CDR1 SGHTA and CDR2 FQGNSA. The V segment lost 5 bases and the J segment 9 bases; nucleotides outside the gene matches: 3. Written as DNA, the CDR3 is TGTGCCAGCAGCCCGGACAGGGTTTCACCCCTCCACTTT. This translates into CASSPDRVSPLHF.

V and J are TRBV6-5 and TRBJ1-1; D possibly corresponds to TRBD1 (6 bases). CDR1 and CDR2 (germline): MNHEY, SVGAGI. V dropped 4 bases and J dropped 4 bases, with 13 bases sitting between them. This CDR3 region has 14 residues. Here the CDR3 reads CASSLGGGGTEAFF. In DNA form, the CDR3 reads TGTGCCAGCAGTTTGGGGGGCGGGGGCACTGAAGCTTTCTTT.

The V and J genes are TRBV28 and TRBJ2-2; possible D gene TRBD2, 5 bases. The CDR3 has 16 amino acids. The germline CDR1 and CDR2 sequences are MDHEN and SYDVKM. V lost 6 bases and J 5 bases, leaving 19 bases between the germline ends. The CDR3 spells CASRLGVALGTGELFF. CDR3 in DNA: TGTGCCAGCAGGCTGGGAGTAGCGTTGGGGACCGGGGAGCTGTTTTTT.

V and J are TRBV24-1 and TRBJ2-2; 10 bases agree with TRBD2. The germline CDR1 and CDR2 sequences are KGHDR and SFDVKD. Germline trimming cut 3 bases from V and 4 bases from J; bases unmatched to any gene: 7. The CDR3 loop spans 17 amino acids. CDR3 loop: CATSDMTSGWGTGELFF. In nucleotides, the CDR3 is TGTGCCACCAGTGATATGACTAGCGGGTGGGGCACCGGGGAGCTGTTTTTT.

This chain connects TRBV18 to TRBJ1-1, with 11 bases aligning to TRBD1. The CDR3 loop spans 15 amino acids. The germline gives CDR1 KGHSH, CDR2 LQKENI. J was trimmed by 4 bases and V by 3 bases; bases with no gene match: 4. CDR3 sequence: CASSPGTGGGTEAFF. CDR3 nucleotides: TGTGCCAGCTCACCCGGGACAGGGGGTGGCACTGAAGCTTTCTTT.

The J gene is TRBJ1-1, the V gene TRBV18; 10 bases agree with TRBD1. The CDR3 sequence is 17 residues long. Trimming removed 3 bases from V and 0 bases from J; junction bases left unmatched: 7. Germline lookup yields CDR1 KGHSH and CDR2 LQKENI. The CDR3 region has the DNA TGTGCCAGCTCACCCCGGGACAGGGGATTTATGAACACTGAAGCTTTCTTT. Translated: CASSPRDRGFMNTEAFF.

This clone appeared a single time. The genes are TRBV20-1 and TRBJ2-7; 7 nucleotides match TRBD2. Trimming cost V 7 bases and J 0 bases; bases outside gene matches: 0. The CDR3 is 11 residues long. Germline values: CDR1 DFQATT, CDR2 SNEGSKA (reference sequence). The CDR3, as DNA: TGCAGTGGACTAGCCTCCTACGAGCAGTACTTC. Its translation: CSGLASYEQYF.

This chain connects TRBV12-3 or TRBV12-4 to TRBJ2-5; D is uncertain. The CDR3 is made up of 13 amino acids. V was pared by 6 bases and J by 2 bases, with 10 bases between. In DNA form, the CDR3 reads TGTGCCAGCAGACTGACAAATCAAGAGACCCAGTACTTC. Translation gives CASRLTNQETQYF.

This chain joins TRBV28 and TRBJ2-7; D is ambiguous. The CDR3 is 15 residues long. The ends were cut back, 6 bases at V and 6 bases at J, with 21 bases in the middle. Germline values: CDR1 MDHEN, CDR2 SYDVKM. CDR3 residues: CASSLRVLSSSEQYF. CDR3 DNA sequence: TGTGCCAGCAGCCTCCGGGTTCTATCCTCAAGCGAGCAGTACTTC.

V usage is TRBV28 and J usage is TRBJ2-3, with D unclear. CDR1 is MDHEN and CDR2 is SYDVKM in the germline V gene. Trimming removed 3 bases at V and 1 base at J, with 8 bases between. The length of the CDR3 is 14 residues. CDR3 coding DNA: TGTGCCAGCAGTTTTCTATCCGGCACAGATACGCAGTATTTT. Translating it yields CASSFLSGTDTQYF.

The chain uses TRBV19 and TRBJ1-1; the match to TRBD1 covers 7 bases. Germline V gene sequence: CDR1 LNHDA, CDR2 SQIVND (reference sequence). The CDR3 runs to 15 residues. The junction had 7 bases not matched to a gene; V was cut back by 5 bases and J by 1 base. The DNA for the CDR3 is TGTGCCAGTAGTCTCTGGACAGGAGGGAACACTGAAGCTTTCTTT. Residues: CASSLWTGGNTEAFF.